The 22 T cell receptor beta chains below were found in one sample sequenced in a study of metastatic and nonmetastatic thyroid tumors. Until they underwent thyroid surgery, no patient had received any treatment. TCRdb called clones again from the PCR reads with MiXCR. The data hold about 24,000 clones, with around 26% observed a single time. The sequencing input was blood. Receptors originate from a male donor with papillary thyroid cancer or a benign thyroid nodule (not recorded which). Some clones in this sample may be carry-over from other donors' samples.

A word on this clone: The CDR3 ends on some other residue instead of the conserved phenylalanine or tryptophan, so this is likely a read error. The limits of the CDR3 on the DNA are not certain, so only TCRdb's listed CDR3 is given. This chain uses TRBV7-8 with TRBJ2-7; the table assigns TRBD2, which was not confirmed against the DNA. CDR1 and CDR2 (germline): SGHVS, FQNEAQ. The CDR3 spans 15 residues, counting both ends. The CDR3 is CASSLETSGPTEHYS.

This clone was observed many times. A clone one base away is much larger, so this may be a read error. The chain employs TRBV27 and TRBJ1-2, with a possible D match to TRBD1 (6 bases). V was trimmed by 6 bases and J by 5 bases, leaving 19 bases between them. CDR1 MNHEY and CDR2 SMNVEV come from the germline V gene (reference sequence). The CDR3 is 15 amino acids. CDR3 DNA sequence: TGTGCCAGCAGCCGCAGTGAGGACAGCGGGTATGGCTACACCTTC. This translates into CASSRSEDSGYGYTF.

This clone occurred many times. The chain links TRBV5-1 to TRBJ2-3; tentative D call: TRBD1 (6 bases). V was trimmed by 4 bases and J by 2 bases, leaving 23 bases between them. CDR1 and CDR2 (germline): SGHRS, YFSETQ. The CDR3 runs to 18 residues. CDR3 amino acids: CASSHPPGTKTSTDTQYF. In nucleotides, the CDR3 is TGCGCCAGCAGCCATCCCCCCGGGACAAAGACTTCCACAGATACGCAGTATTTT.

Here the CDR3 reads CASSLLSGSSVYEQYF. Here the CDR3 DNA reads TGCGCCAGCAGCCTTCTCAGTGGTTCTAGCGTCTACGAGCAGTACTTC. The chain combines TRBV4-1 with TRBJ2-7, with D maybe TRBD2 (6 bases). This CDR3 contains 16 residues. Trimming removed 4 bases from V and 3 bases from J, with 19 bases in between. The germline gives CDR1 MGHRA, CDR2 YSYEKL.

At least ten counts were recorded for this clone. This chain connects TRBV7-2 to TRBJ2-2; D is possibly TRBD2 (5 bases). Between the trimmed V and J ends, which lost 4 bases and 4 bases, there was a span of 13 bases. Germline V CDR1 and CDR2: SGHTA, FQGNSA. The CDR3 covers 15 residues. The chain's CDR3 is CASSSPGLFTGELFF. The CDR3 DNA sequence: TGTGCCAGCAGCTCCCCAGGACTGTTCACCGGGGAGCTGTTTTTT.

In its sample, this clone was seen many times. The V and J genes are TRBV10-3 and TRBJ1-1; D unresolved. Trimming left V 0 bases short and J 0 bases short, with 2 bases between. Germline CDR1 is ENHRY and CDR2 is SYGVKD. The CDR3 spans 13 residues. Here the CDR3 reads CAISESVNTEAFF. The CDR3 DNA sequence: TGTGCCATCAGTGAGTCGGTGAACACTGAAGCTTTCTTT.

This clone has a count of ten or more. One junction end does not reproduce the germline sequence, and a read error may be involved. This chain joins TRBV6-1 and TRBJ1-3; the match to TRBD1 covers 10 bases. Germline loops: CDR1 MNHNS, CDR2 SASEGT. CDR3 size: 15 residues. CDR3 loop: CASSLTGGEGNTMYF. The DNA for the CDR3 is TGTGCCAGCAGTTTGACAGGGGGCGAGGGAAACACCATGTATTTT.

This chain joins TRBV20-1 and TRBJ2-7, with 13 nucleotides matching TRBD2. V dropped 8 bases and J dropped 2; count of bases not matched to a gene: 12. CDR3 length: 16 residues. Germline CDR1 and CDR2: DFQATT and SNEGSKA (reference sequence). The CDR3 sequence is CSSSGLAGESAYEQYF. The CDR3, as DNA: TGCAGTTCAAGCGGACTAGCGGGAGAAAGTGCCTACGAGCAGTACTTC.

This clone was detected many times. The chain couples TRBV12-3 or TRBV12-4 to TRBJ2-5, with D possibly matching TRBD1 (5 bases). The V end lost 5 bases, the J end lost 9 bases, and 16 bases lay between the germline ends. This CDR3 is 13 amino acids long. In nucleotides, the CDR3 is TGTGCCAGCAGTCCTGGACAAAGAAGGGCCCAGTACTTC. It encodes CASSPGQRRAQYF.

This clone is classed as large. This sequence joins TRBV11-2 and TRBJ2-1; D tentatively fits TRBD1 or TRBD2 (5 bases each). Trimming shortened V by 4 bases and J by 6 bases, and 10 bases separated the two germline ends. This CDR3 contains 13 residues. Germline lookup yields CDR1 SGHAT and CDR2 FQNNGV. This CDR3 reads CASSSGTSNEQFF. The CDR3 nucleotides read TGTGCCAGCAGCTCGGGGACCTCCAATGAGCAGTTCTTC.

V is TRBV12-3 or TRBV12-4 and J is TRBJ2-7; 9 nucleotides align to TRBD1. The CDR3 is 15 amino acids. Losses at the gene ends were 3 bases for V and 5 bases for J; bases not matched to a gene: 8. For the CDR3, the DNA is TGTGCCAGCAGTTTGGGGACAGGGACGACTGACGAGCAGTACTTC. It is translated as CASSLGTGTTDEQYF.

In this sample, this clone turned up many times. This chain uses TRBV6-1 with TRBJ2-6; D is perhaps TRBD1 (5 bases). Germline V CDR1 and CDR2: MNHNS, SASEGT. This CDR3 is 15 amino acids long. Between the trimmed V and J ends, which lost 6 bases and 0 bases, there was a span of 9 bases. CDR3: CASRGRHSGANVLTF. CDR3 coding DNA: TGTGCCAGCAGGGGGCGGCACTCTGGGGCCAACGTCCTGACTTTC.

This clone was observed at least ten times. The chain employs TRBV6-2 or TRBV6-3 and TRBJ1-3; no definite D call. Germline-derived CDR1 and CDR2 are MNHEY and SVGEGT. Trimming left V 0 bases short and J 1 base short, with 7 bases between. The CDR3 loop spans 15 amino acids. CDR3 amino acids: CASSYSTESGNTIYF. The DNA of the CDR3 is TGTGCCAGCAGTTACTCTACGGAATCTGGAAACACCATATATTTT.

The chain uses TRBV27 and TRBJ2-7, with D perhaps matching TRBD1 (5 bases). The ends were cut back, 6 bases at V and 3 bases at J, with 15 bases in the middle. Germline V gene sequence: CDR1 MNHEY, CDR2 SMNVEV (reference sequence). This CDR3 spans 14 amino acids. CDR3 in amino acids: CASRSRDSLYEQYF. The DNA of the CDR3 is TGTGCCAGCAGATCACGCGACAGCCTCTACGAGCAGTACTTC.

Concerning this clone itself: A read error may account for a junction end that differs from germline. This chain joins TRBV7-2 and TRBJ1-3; unclear D gene. CDR1 and CDR2 from the germline V gene are SGHTA and FQGNSA. This CDR3 is built from 14 residues. As DNA, the CDR3 is TGTGCAAGCAGATTAGTTGCAGACGGAAACACCATATATTTT. It is translated as CASRLVADGNTIYF. The full variable domain, rest sourced from reference TRBV7-2 and TRBJ1-3, is GAGVSQSPSNKVTEKGKDVELRCDPISGHTALYWYRQSLGQGLEFLIYFQGNSAPDKSGLPSDRFSAERTGGSVSTLTIQRTQQEDSAVYLCASRLVADGNTIYFGEGSWLTVV.

On this clone itself: One junction end disagrees with the germline gene, perhaps due to a read error. The V and J genes are TRBV24-1 and TRBJ2-1; no clear D gene. Germline assignment: CDR1 KGHDR and CDR2 SFDVKD. CDR3 size: 12 residues. CDR3: CATSYLLDEQFF. CDR3 sequence (DNA): TGTGCCACCAGTTATTTATTAGATGAGCAGTTCTTC.

This clone was detected ten times or more. The J gene is TRBJ1-5, the V gene TRBV7-2; D is undetermined. V lost 3 bases and J 0 bases, leaving 9 bases between the germline ends. Germline-derived CDR1 and CDR2 are SGHTA and FQGNSA. This CDR3 has 15 residues. CDR3 in amino acids: CASSFTAYSNQPQHF. CDR3 nucleotides: TGTGCCAGCAGCTTTACAGCGTATAGCAATCAGCCCCAGCATTTT. Using reference TRBV7-2 and TRBJ1-5 for the parts outside the CDR3, the full variable domain is GAGVSQSPSNKVTEKGKDVELRCDPISGHTALYWYRQSLGQGLEFLIYFQGNSAPDKSGLPSDRFSAERTGGSVSTLTIQRTQQEDSAVYLCASSFTAYSNQPQHFGDGTRLSIL.

Comment on this clone: It may be a read error: a sequence one base away is much more abundant. Other DNA sequences within the sample encode an identical CDR3. The chain recombines TRBV5-4 with TRBJ1-2; possibly TRBD1 for D (5 bases). From germline, CDR1 is SGHNT and CDR2 YYREEE (reference sequence). The CDR3 runs to 16 residues. V was shortened by 4 bases and J by 0 bases, with 16 bases between the two germline ends. In DNA form, the CDR3 reads TGTGCCAGCAGCCGACAAACAGGTCGAACTAACTATGGCTACACCTTC. Residues: CASSRQTGRTNYGYTF. The full variable domain, in which reference TRBV5-4 and TRBJ1-2 provide the parts outside the CDR3, is ETGVTQSPTHLIKTRGQQVTLRCSSQSGHNTVSWYQQALGQGPQFIFQYYREEENGRGNFPPRFSGLQFPNYSSELNVNALELDDSALYLCASSRQTGRTNYGYTFGSGTRLTVV.

This clone is labeled as medium-sized (0.01 to 0.1%). The chain's CDR3 is CASRDSPSYEQYF. CDR3 DNA sequence: TGTGCCAGCAGGGACAGTCCGTCCTACGAGCAGTACTTC. The V and J genes are TRBV6-1 and TRBJ2-7, with a tentative D call TRBD1 (6 bases). CDR1 and CDR2 (germline): MNHNS, SASEGT. V lost 6 bases and J 1 base, leaving 10 bases between the germline ends. The CDR3 extends over 13 amino acids.

In this sample, this clone turned up a few times. The chain uses TRBV15 and TRBJ2-7; no reliable D call. Germline values: CDR1 LNHNV, CDR2 YYDKDF (reference sequence). The CDR3 runs to 16 residues. V shed 5 bases and J shed 2 bases, with 19 bases lying between them. DNA for the CDR3: TGTGCCACCAGCCTTAGCCGAGTAGGTGTACCCTACGAGCAGTACTTC. It translates to CATSLSRVGVPYEQYF.

V gene TRBV5-1 combines with J gene TRBJ1-4; D might be TRBD1 (5 bases). The CDR3 loop spans 14 amino acids. Germline assignment: CDR1 SGHRS and CDR2 YFSETQ. The V and J ends lost 5 bases and 2 bases respectively, with 10 bases between them. The CDR3 region is CASSTDSTNEKLFF. In DNA, the CDR3 is TGCGCCAGCAGTACCGACAGTACTAATGAAAAACTGTTTTTT. The complete variable domain, with remaining parts taken from reference TRBV5-1 and TRBJ1-4, reads KAGVTQTPRYLIKTRGQQVTLSCSPISGHRSVSWYQQTPGQGLQFLFEYFSETQRNKGNFPGRFSGRQFSNSRSEMNVSTLELGDSALYLCASSTDSTNEKLFFGSGTQLSVL.

Notes on this clone: Relative to the germline gene, one junction end is altered; a read error may explain this. For the CDR3, the DNA is TGTGGCATCTCCTCTCAGGGGATCGGCTACGCCTTC. This encodes CGISSQGIGYAF. The chain joins TRBV6-2 or TRBV6-3 to TRBJ1-2; tentatively, D is TRBD1 (6 bases). The V gene's germline CDR1 is MNHEY and CDR2 SVGEGT. The CDR3 length is 12 residues.